One sample yielded the 20 T cell receptor beta chains listed below, sequenced in a study of cytomegalovirus exposure and HLA in healthy donors. Primers for the PCR totalled 60 Vbeta and 13 Jbeta. Using immunoSEQ multiplex PCR, the repertoire was profiled, and TCRdb retains in-frame clones only, with some absent. The top ten hold 1.7% of the sample, which has 150,000 to 200,000 clones, roughly 80% seen once. Source material: PBMCs. The receptors shown here come from a woman under 30 in good health and CMV-seronegative.

V is TRBV5-1 and J is TRBJ2-3, with TRBD2 matching 10 bases. V shed 3 bases and J 4 bases; nucleotides not matched to a gene: 8. The CDR3 has 16 amino acids. CDR1 SGHRS and CDR2 YFSETQ come from the germline V gene. The CDR3 region has the DNA TGCGCCAGCAGCTCCGGACTAGCGGCTCGGGCAGATACGCAGTATTTT. Encoded protein: CASSSGLAARADTQYF.

This chain joins TRBV6-5 and TRBJ1-3; 9 bases line up with TRBD1. Germline loops: CDR1 MNHEY, CDR2 SVGAGI. This CDR3 has 16 residues. Trimming at V came to 4 bases and at J to 4 bases, leaving 8 bases not matched to a gene. The CDR3 region is CASSSTGGLGGNTIYF. For the CDR3, the DNA is TGTGCCAGCAGTTCTACAGGGGGCTTAGGAGGAAACACCATATATTTT.

This clone was seen a single time. V gene TRBV9 combines with J gene TRBJ2-3; 7 bases are a match to TRBD2. V lost 0 bases and J lost 3; bases outside the gene matches: 4. Germline CDR1 reads SGDLS; CDR2 reads YYNGEE. The CDR3 is made up of 15 amino acids. The CDR3 DNA is TGTGCCAGCAGCGTAGGGGTTAGCGGGACAGATACGCAGTATTTT. Amino acid sequence: CASSVGVSGTDTQYF.

V usage is TRBV28 and J usage is TRBJ2-7; TRBD2 matches at 7 bases. Trimming removed 6 bases from V and 2 bases from J; junction bases left unmatched: 4. The length of the CDR3 is 13 residues. Germline loops: CDR1 MDHEN, CDR2 SYDVKM. CDR3 region: CASRKRDAYEQYF. The DNA of the CDR3 is TGTGCCAGCAGGAAGCGGGACGCCTACGAGCAGTACTTC.

The chain joins TRBV18 to TRBJ2-3; a weak D match, TRBD1 (5 bases). The CDR3 is made up of 16 amino acids. Germline-derived CDR1 and CDR2 are KGHSH and LQKENI. Trimming cost V 6 bases and J 3 bases, with 19 bases left between them. Here the CDR3 reads CASSPSSQVMTDTQYF. CDR3 sequence (DNA): TGTGCCAGCTCGCCATCCTCACAGGTTATGACAGATACGCAGTATTTT.

The genes are TRBV6-6 and TRBJ2-7; D may be TRBD2 (6 bases). V lost 5 bases to trimming and J lost 0 bases, with 11 bases between them. Looked up from germline, CDR1 is MNHNY and CDR2 is SVGAGI (reference sequence). The CDR3 loop spans 14 amino acids. The CDR3 region is CASSDRGSSYEQYV. The CDR3 DNA is TGTGCCAGCAGTGACCGGGGGAGCTCCTACGAGCAGTACGTC.

The chain uses TRBV5-6 and TRBJ2-1; 9 nucleotides match TRBD1. V lost 7 bases, J lost 8 bases, and 7 bases stayed unmatched. The CDR3 is 13 residues long. Germline CDR1 is SGHDT and CDR2 is YYEEEE. As DNA, the CDR3 is TGTGCCAGCTTCCGGGACAGGGTAGATGAGCAGTTCTTC. This gives the protein CASFRDRVDEQFF.

The chain links TRBV30 to TRBJ2-7; D gene unclear. Trimming removed 0 bases at V and 3 bases at J, with 9 bases between. The CDR3 consists of 13 residues. The germline gives CDR1 GTSNPN, CDR2 SVGIG (reference sequence). The DNA of the CDR3 is TGTGCCTGGAGTGTATTGGCGGACTACGAGCAGTACTTC. Its protein product is CAWSVLADYEQYF.

The genes are TRBV19 and TRBJ1-5; 7 positions match TRBD1. Trimming removed 6 bases from V and 4 bases from J; junction bases left unmatched: 9. Germline-derived CDR1 and CDR2 are LNHDA and SQIVND (reference sequence). This CDR3 spans 15 amino acids. The CDR3 nucleotides read TGTGCCAGTAGGCGACAGGGTACAAAGAATCAGCCCCAGCATTTT. Protein: CASRRQGTKNQPQHF.

V is TRBV2 and J is TRBJ2-6; 7 positions match TRBD1. CDR1 is SNHLY, CDR2 FYNNEI, per germline. This CDR3 is 15 amino acids long. Germline trimming cut 6 bases from V and 2 bases from J; bases unmatched to any gene: 4. Written as DNA, the CDR3 is TGTGCCAGCAGGGAACAGGGGACTGGGGCCAACGTCCTGACTTTC. This codes for CASREQGTGANVLTF.

The chain employs TRBV7-9 and TRBJ2-2; TRBD2 matches 12 bases. The CDR3 is 19 residues long. Germline trimming cut 2 bases from V and 4 bases from J; bases unmatched to any gene: 11. The germline V gene encodes CDR1 SEHNR and CDR2 FQNEAQ (reference sequence). The chain's CDR3 is CASSLLRLAGGASTGELFF. Written as DNA, the CDR3 is TGTGCCAGCAGCTTATTGCGGCTAGCGGGAGGGGCGAGCACCGGGGAGCTGTTTTTT.

V and J are TRBV4-3 and TRBJ2-2; D is perhaps TRBD2 (6 bases). Deletions cut 1 base from V and 4 bases from J, with 13 bases between. CDR1 and CDR2 (germline): LGHNA, YSLEER. The CDR3 extends over 16 amino acids. Written as DNA, the CDR3 is TGCGCCAGCAGCCAAGGGGGAGGATGGGGCACCGGGGAGCTGTTTTTT. Amino acids: CASSQGGGWGTGELFF.

The chain links TRBV9 to TRBJ1-2; 7 nucleotides agree with TRBD1. With 4 bases clipped from V and 8 bases from J, the junction kept 8 bases outside the gene matches. The germline gives CDR1 SGDLS, CDR2 YYNGEE. The CDR3 covers 13 residues. The DNA of the CDR3 is TGTGCCAGCAGCCCTCCCGGGACAGACGGCTACACCTTC. It specifies CASSPPGTDGYTF.

The chain uses TRBV5-1 and TRBJ2-7; D is perhaps TRBD1 (5 bases). The V gene lost 2 bases and the J gene lost 2 bases, with 8 bases spanning the gap. CDR3 length: 13 amino acids. Germline V CDR1 and CDR2: SGHRS, YFSETQ. CDR3 residues: CASSLARAYEQYF. The CDR3 DNA is TGCGCCAGCAGCTTAGCCAGGGCCTACGAGCAGTACTTC.

The V call is TRBV4-1, the J call TRBJ2-5, with 14 bases lining up with TRBD2. CDR1 and CDR2 (germline): MGHRA, YSYEKL. V gave up 4 bases and J gave up 5 bases; unmatched junction bases: 9. The CDR3 sequence is 17 residues long. CDR3 coding DNA: TGCGCCAGCAGCCCGCACGGACTAGCGGGGGGAGGGGAGACCCAGTACTTC. The encoded protein is CASSPHGLAGGGETQYF.

This clone was recorded once. The V gene is TRBV27, the J gene TRBJ1-6, with D possibly matching TRBD1 (6 bases). Germline V gives CDR1 MNHEY, CDR2 SMNVEV (reference sequence). V dropped 5 bases and J dropped 3 bases, with 17 bases sitting between them. The CDR3 is 17 residues long. CDR3 region: CASSPPRTDYYNSPLHF. As DNA, the CDR3 is TGTGCCAGCAGTCCCCCTCGGACAGATTACTATAATTCACCCCTCCACTTT.

V gene TRBV5-1 combines with J gene TRBJ2-3; 8 nucleotides align to TRBD2. Germline lookup yields CDR1 SGHRS and CDR2 YFSETQ. The V segment lost 6 bases and the J segment 1 base; nucleotides outside the gene matches: 4. CDR3 size: 14 residues. As DNA, the CDR3 is TGCGCCAGCATCCGGCGGGGGGGCACAGATACGCAGTATTTT. This translates into CASIRRGGTDTQYF.

With regard to this clone: The same CDR3 can be traced to other DNA sequences in this sample. This CDR3 is CASSTTGSNQPQHF. The DNA of the CDR3 is TGTGCCAGCAGCACAACAGGGAGCAATCAGCCCCAGCATTTT. V and J are TRBV25-1 and TRBJ1-5, with a weak D call TRBD1 (6 bases). The germline V gene has CDR1 MGHDK and CDR2 SYGVNS. This CDR3 is 14 amino acids long. Trimming stripped 6 bases from V and 1 base from J, with 10 bases between.

This chain links TRBV25-1 with TRBJ2-7; no clear D gene. The length of the CDR3 is 11 residues. Trimming removed 7 bases from V and 4 bases from J, with 8 bases in between. Germline CDR1 and CDR2: MGHDK and SYGVNS. CDR3 loop: CASTEDYEQYF. The CDR3 DNA is TGTGCCAGCACAGAGGATTACGAGCAGTACTTC.

The chain joins TRBV19 to TRBJ1-3, with TRBD1 matching 8 bases. CDR1 LNHDA and CDR2 SQIVND come from the germline V gene (reference sequence). Trimming cost V 4 bases and J 0 bases; bases outside gene matches: 5. This CDR3 contains 16 residues. CDR3 in amino acids: CASSNPGQDSGNTIYF. In DNA, the CDR3 is TGTGCCAGTAGTAATCCGGGACAGGACTCTGGAAACACCATATATTTT.